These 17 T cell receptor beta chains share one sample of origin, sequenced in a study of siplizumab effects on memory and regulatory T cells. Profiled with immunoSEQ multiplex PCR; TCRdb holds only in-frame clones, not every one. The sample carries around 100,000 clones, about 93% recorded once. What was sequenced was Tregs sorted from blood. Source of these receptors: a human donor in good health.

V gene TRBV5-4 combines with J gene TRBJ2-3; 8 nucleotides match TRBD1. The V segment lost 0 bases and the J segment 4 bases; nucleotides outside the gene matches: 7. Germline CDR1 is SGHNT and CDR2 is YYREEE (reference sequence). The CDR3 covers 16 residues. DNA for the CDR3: TGTGCCAGCAGCTTGGCCCCGGACAGGGTACCAGATACGCAGTATTTT. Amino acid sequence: CASSLAPDRVPDTQYF.

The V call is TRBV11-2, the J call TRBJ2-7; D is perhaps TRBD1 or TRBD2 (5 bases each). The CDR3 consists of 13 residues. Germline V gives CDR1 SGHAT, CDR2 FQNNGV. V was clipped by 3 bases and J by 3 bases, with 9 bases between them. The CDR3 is CASSFPGGYEQYF. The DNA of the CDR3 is TGTGCCAGCAGCTTCCCTGGGGGCTACGAGCAGTACTTC.

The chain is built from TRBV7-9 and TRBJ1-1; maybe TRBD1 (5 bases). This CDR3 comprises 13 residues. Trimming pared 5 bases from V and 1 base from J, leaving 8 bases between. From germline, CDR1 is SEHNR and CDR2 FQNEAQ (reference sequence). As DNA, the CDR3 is TGTGCCAGCAGCCTAACAGGGAACACTGAAGCTTTCTTT. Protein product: CASSLTGNTEAFF.

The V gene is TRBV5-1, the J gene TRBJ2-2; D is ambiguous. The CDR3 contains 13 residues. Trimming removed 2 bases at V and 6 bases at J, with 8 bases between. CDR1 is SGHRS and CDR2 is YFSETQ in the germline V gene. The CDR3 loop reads CASSLRRAGELFF. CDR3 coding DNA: TGCGCCAGCAGCTTAAGGCGTGCCGGGGAGCTGTTTTTT.

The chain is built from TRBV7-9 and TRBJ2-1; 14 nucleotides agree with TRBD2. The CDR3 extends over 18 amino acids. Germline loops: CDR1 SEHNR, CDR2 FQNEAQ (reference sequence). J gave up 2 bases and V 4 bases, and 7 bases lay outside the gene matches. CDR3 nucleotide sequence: TGTGCCAGCAGCTCCGGGACTAGCGGGAGCCACCCCTACAATGAGCAGTTCTTC. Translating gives CASSSGTSGSHPYNEQFF.

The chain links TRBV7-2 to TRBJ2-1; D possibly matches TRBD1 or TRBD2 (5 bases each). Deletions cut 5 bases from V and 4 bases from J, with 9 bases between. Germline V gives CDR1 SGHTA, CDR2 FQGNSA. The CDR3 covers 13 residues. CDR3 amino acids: CASSPGRYNEQFF. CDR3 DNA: TGTGCCAGCAGCCCGGGACGATACAATGAGCAGTTCTTC.

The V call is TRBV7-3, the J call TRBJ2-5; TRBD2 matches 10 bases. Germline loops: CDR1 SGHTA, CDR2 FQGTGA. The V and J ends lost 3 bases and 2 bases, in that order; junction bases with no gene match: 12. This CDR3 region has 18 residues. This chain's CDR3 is CASSFRVPTAGGQETQYF. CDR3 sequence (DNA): TGTGCCAGCAGCTTTCGCGTACCGACAGCGGGAGGGCAAGAGACCCAGTACTTC.

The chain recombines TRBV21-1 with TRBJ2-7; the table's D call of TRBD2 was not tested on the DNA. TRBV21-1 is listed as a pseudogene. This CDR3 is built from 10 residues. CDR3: CASSSVEQYF. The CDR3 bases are TGTGCAAGCAGTTCGGTCGAGCAGTACTTC.

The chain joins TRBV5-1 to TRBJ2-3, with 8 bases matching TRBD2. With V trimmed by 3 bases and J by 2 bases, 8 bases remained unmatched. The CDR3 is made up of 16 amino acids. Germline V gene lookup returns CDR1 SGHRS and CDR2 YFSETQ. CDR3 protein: CASSSGLAIPTDTQYF. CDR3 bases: TGCGCCAGCAGCTCTGGACTAGCAATTCCCACAGATACGCAGTATTTT. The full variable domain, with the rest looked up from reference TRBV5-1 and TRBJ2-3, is KAGVTQTPRYLIKTRGQQVTLSCSPISGHRSVSWYQQTPGQGLQFLFEYFSETQRNKGNFPGRFSGRQFSNSRSEMNVSTLELGDSALYLCASSSGLAIPTDTQYFGPGTRLTVL.

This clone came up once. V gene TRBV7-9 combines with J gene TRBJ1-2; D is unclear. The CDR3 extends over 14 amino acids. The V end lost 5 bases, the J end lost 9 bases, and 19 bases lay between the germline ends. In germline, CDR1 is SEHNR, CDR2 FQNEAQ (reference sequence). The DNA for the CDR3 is TGTGCCAGCAGCCACGCAAGCCCCCCAGGAAGCTACACCTTC. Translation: CASSHASPPGSYTF. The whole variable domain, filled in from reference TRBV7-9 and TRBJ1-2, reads DTGVSQNPRHKITKRGQNVTFRCDPISEHNRLYWYRQTLGQGPEFLTYFQNEAQLEKSRLLSDRFSAERPKGSFSTLEIQRTEQGDSAMYLCASSHASPPGSYTFGSGTRLTVV.

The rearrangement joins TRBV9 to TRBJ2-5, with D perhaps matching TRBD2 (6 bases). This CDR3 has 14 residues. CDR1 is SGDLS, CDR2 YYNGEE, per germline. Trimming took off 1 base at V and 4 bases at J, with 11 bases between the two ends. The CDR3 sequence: CASSVTGVGETQYF. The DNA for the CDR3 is TGTGCCAGCAGCGTAACGGGGGTTGGAGAGACCCAGTACTTC.

CDR3 loop: CASSIEGISGYTF. The CDR3 region has the DNA TGTGCCAGTAGTATAGAGGGGATCTCCGGCTACACCTTC. V and J are TRBV19 and TRBJ1-2; D gene ambiguous. V was shortened by 0 bases and J by 8 bases, with 10 bases between the two germline ends. CDR1 and CDR2 (germline): LNHDA, SQIVND (reference sequence). The CDR3 length is 13 residues.

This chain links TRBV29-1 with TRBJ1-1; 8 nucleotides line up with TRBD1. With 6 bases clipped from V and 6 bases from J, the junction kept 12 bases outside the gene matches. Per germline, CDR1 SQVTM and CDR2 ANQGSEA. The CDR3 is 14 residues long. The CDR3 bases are TGCAGCGTAGACGACAGGGGAACGAGGGCTGAAGCTTTCTTT. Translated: CSVDDRGTRAEAFF.

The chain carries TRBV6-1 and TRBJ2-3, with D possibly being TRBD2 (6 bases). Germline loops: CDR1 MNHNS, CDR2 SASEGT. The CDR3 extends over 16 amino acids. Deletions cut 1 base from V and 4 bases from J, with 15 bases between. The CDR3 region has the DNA TGTGCCAGCAGTGAAGATCTGACTAGTTTGCCAGATACGCAGTATTTT. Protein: CASSEDLTSLPDTQYF.

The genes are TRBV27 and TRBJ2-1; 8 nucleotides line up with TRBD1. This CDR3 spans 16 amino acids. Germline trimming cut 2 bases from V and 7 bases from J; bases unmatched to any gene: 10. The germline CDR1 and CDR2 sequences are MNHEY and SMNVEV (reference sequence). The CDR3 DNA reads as TGTGCCAGCAGTTTAATGATAGGACAGGGCCCGAATGAGCAGTTCTTC. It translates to CASSLMIGQGPNEQFF.

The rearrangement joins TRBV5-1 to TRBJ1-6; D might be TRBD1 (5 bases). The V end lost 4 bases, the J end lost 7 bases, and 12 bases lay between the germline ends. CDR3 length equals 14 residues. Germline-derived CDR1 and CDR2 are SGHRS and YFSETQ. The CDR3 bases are TGCGCCAGCAGCCCAGCGGGGCAGAATTCACCCCTCCACTTT. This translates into CASSPAGQNSPLHF.

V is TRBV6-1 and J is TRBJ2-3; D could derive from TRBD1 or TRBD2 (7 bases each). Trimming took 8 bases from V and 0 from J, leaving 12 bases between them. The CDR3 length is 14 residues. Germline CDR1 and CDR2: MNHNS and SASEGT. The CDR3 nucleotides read TGTGCCAGCCTCAGGGGGGGTAGCACAGATACGCAGTATTTT. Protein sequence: CASLRGGSTDTQYF.